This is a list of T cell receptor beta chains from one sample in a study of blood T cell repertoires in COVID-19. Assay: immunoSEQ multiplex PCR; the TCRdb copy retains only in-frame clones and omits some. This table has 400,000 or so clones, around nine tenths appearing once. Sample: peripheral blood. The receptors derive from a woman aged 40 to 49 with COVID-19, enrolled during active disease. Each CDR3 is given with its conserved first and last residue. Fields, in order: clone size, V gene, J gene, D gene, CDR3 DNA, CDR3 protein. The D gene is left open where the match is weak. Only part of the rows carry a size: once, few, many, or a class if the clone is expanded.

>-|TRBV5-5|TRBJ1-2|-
TGTGCCAGCAGCTCCGGACAAATCTACGGCTACACCTTC
CASSSGQIYGYTF
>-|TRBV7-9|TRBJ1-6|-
TGTGCCAGCAGCTTAGGCGGACAGCCGAATTCACCCCTCCACTTT
CASSLGGQPNSPLHF
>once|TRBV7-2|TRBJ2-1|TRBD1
TGTGCCAGCAGTCTCAGACAGGGGGTGGATGAGCAGTTCTTC
CASSLRQGVDEQFF
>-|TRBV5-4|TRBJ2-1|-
TGTGCCAGCAGCTTGGTCGGAGACGTCTCCTACAATGAGCAGTTCTTC
CASSLVGDVSYNEQFF
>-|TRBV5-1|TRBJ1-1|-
TGCGCCAGCAGCTATAGTGACAGAGACTTCACTGAAGCTTTCTTT
CASSYSDRDFTEAFF
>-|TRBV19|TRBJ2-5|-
TGTGCCAGTAGTATAGGCGGGGCTTACCAAGAGACCCAGTACTTC
CASSIGGAYQETQYF
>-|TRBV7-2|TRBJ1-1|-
TGTGCCAGCAGCTTAGGGGAGCTAAGGAACACTGAAGCTTTCTTT
CASSLGELRNTEAFF
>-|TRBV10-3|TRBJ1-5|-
TGTGCCATCAGTTCAGGGGCGAGCAATCAGCCCCAGCATTTT
CAISSGASNQPQHF
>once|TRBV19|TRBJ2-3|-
TGTGCCAGTAGTATTCGAGATACAGGAGATACGCAGTATTTT
CASSIRDTGDTQYF
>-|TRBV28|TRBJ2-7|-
TGTGCCTCCAGGGGACCCTACGAGCAGTACTTC
CASRGPYEQYF
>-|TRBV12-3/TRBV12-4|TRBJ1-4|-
TGTGCCAGCAGCCCTGACAGTGTTGAAAAACTGTTTTTT
CASSPDSVEKLFF
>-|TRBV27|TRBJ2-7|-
TGTACCAGCATCGCAACAGGGACCCCCTACGAGCAGTACTTC
CTSIATGTPYEQYF
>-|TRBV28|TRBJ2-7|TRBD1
TGTGCCAGCAGAAGGACAGGGCCGCTTGGCGAGCAGTACTTC
CASRRTGPLGEQYF
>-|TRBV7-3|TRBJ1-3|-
TGTGCCAGCAGCTTAAATGGTCCAGGGTCTAACACTGGAAACACCATATATTTT
CASSLNGPGSNTGNTIYF
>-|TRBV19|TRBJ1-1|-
TGTGCCAGTAGTATCCTCGTGCGGGACACTGAAGCTTTCTTT
CASSILVRDTEAFF
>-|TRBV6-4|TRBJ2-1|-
TGTGCCAGCACGATTGACGGGAGCTCCTACAATGAGCAGTTCTTC
CASTIDGSSYNEQFF
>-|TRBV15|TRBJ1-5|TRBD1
TGTGCCACCAGCAGAGAAGGGACAGATAGCAATCAGCCCCAGCATTTT
CATSREGTDSNQPQHF
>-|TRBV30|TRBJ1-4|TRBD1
TGTGCCTGGAATCGACAGGGGTCTGAAAAACTGTTTTTT
CAWNRQGSEKLFF
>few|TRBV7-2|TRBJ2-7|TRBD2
TGTGCCAGCAGCTTAGGGACTAGCTTCTACGAGCAGTACTTC
CASSLGTSFYEQYF
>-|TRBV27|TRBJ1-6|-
TGTGCCAGCACCTACATCAGGGGTGGGGATTCACCCCTCCACTTT
CASTYIRGGDSPLHF
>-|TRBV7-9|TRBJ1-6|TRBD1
TGTGCCAGCAGCCCCCACGGGACAGGGGCGTCACCCCTCCACTTT
CASSPHGTGASPLHF
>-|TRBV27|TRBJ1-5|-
TGTGCCAGCAGTTTCGAGGGTAATAGCAATCAGCCCCAGCATTTT
CASSFEGNSNQPQHF
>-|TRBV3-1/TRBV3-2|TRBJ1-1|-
TGTGCCAGCAGCCTACAGGGTGAAGCTTTCTTT
CASSLQGEAFF
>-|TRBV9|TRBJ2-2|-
TGTGCCAGCAGCGCCAGGGTCGCGAACACCGGGGAGCTGTTTTTT
CASSARVANTGELFF
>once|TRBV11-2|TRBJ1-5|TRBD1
TGTGCCAGCAGCTTGGGACAGGGGAACGGCAATCAGCCCCAGCATTTT
CASSLGQGNGNQPQHF
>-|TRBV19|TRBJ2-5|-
TGTGCCAGTAGTACGGGACTTTCGTACCAAGAGACCCAGTACTTC
CASSTGLSYQETQYF
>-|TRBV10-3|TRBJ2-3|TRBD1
TGTGCCATCAGGTCCGGGACAGGTACAGATACGCAGTATTTT
CAIRSGTGTDTQYF
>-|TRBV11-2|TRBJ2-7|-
TGTGCCAGCAGCTTTAGAGAGAGCGAGCAGTACTTC
CASSFRESEQYF
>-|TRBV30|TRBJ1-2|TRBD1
TGTGCCTGGAGTTACACAGGGGGCGCTGGCTACACCTTC
CAWSYTGGAGYTF
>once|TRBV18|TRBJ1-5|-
TGTGCCAGCTCACCACTTGGCAGGGTGGAACAGCCCCAGCATTTT
CASSPLGRVEQPQHF
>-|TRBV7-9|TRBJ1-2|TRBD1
TGTGCCAGCAGCCTCGCGGGGGACAGGGGGAAGGCTGGCTACACCTTC
CASSLAGDRGKAGYTF
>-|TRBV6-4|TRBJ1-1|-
TGTGCCAGCAGTAGACAGTTCAGCACTGAAGCTTTCTTT
CASSRQFSTEAFF
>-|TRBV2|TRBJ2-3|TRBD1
TGTGCCAGCAGTGCTGGGACAGGGGTGACGCAGTATTTT
CASSAGTGVTQYF
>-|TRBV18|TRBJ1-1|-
TGTGCCAGCTCACCACCGGGCGGGGAAGCTTTCTTT
CASSPPGGEAFF
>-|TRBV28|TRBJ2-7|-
TGTGCCAGCTTAGCGGTCTCCTACGAGCAGTACTTC
CASLAVSYEQYF
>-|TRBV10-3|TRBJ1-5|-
TGTGCCATCAGTGAGTCCCAGGTTCTTAGCAATCAGCCCCAGCATTTT
CAISESQVLSNQPQHF
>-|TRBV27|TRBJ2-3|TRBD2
TGTGCCAGCAGTTTATCGACTAGCGGTAGCACAGATACGCAGTATTTT
CASSLSTSGSTDTQYF
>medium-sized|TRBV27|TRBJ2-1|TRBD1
TGTGCCAGCAGCGACAGGGGGCCTGTCGATGAGCAGTTCTTC
CASSDRGPVDEQFF
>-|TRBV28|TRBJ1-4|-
TGTGCCAGCCGCGACGGGTTAACTAATGAAAAACTGTTTTTT
CASRDGLTNEKLFF
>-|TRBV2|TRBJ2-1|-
TGTGCCAGCGGGGCGGGAAGCTACAATGAGCAGTTCTTC
CASGAGSYNEQFF
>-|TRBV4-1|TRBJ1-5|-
TGCGCCAGCAGCCTCCTACAGGCAGGAGCCAATCAGCCCCAGCATTTT
CASSLLQAGANQPQHF